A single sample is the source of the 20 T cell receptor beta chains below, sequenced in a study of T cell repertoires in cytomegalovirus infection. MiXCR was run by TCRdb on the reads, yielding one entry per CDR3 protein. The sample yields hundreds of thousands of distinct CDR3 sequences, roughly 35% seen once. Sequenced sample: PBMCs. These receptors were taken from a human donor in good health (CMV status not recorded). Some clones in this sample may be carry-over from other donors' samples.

In DNA, the CDR3 is TGTGCCAGTAGTATAACCGACAGGGGTGATCAGCCCCAGCATTTT. It specifies CASSITDRGDQPQHF. V usage is TRBV19 and J usage is TRBJ1-5; 8 nucleotides align to TRBD1. Looked up from germline, CDR1 is LNHDA and CDR2 is SQIVND (reference sequence). The length of the CDR3 is 15 residues. Trimming took 2 bases from V and 5 from J; bases not matched to a gene: 5.

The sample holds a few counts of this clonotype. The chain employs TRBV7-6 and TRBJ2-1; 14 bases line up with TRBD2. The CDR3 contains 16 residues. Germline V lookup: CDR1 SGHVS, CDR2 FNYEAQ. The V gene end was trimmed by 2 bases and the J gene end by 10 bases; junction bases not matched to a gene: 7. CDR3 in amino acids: CASSLTTSGRGEEQFF. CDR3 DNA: TGTGCCAGCAGCTTAACGACTAGCGGGAGGGGTGAGGAGCAGTTCTTC.

This chain's CDR3 is CASSPLRGENIQYF. The CDR3 DNA is TGTGCCAGCAGCCCCCTGCGGGGCGAAAACATTCAGTACTTC. V gene TRBV7-9 combines with J gene TRBJ2-4; weak D call: TRBD2 (6 bases). This CDR3 has 14 residues. Germline V gene data show CDR1 as SEHNR and CDR2 as FQNEAQ (reference sequence). V lost 5 bases and J 5 bases, leaving 13 bases between the germline ends.

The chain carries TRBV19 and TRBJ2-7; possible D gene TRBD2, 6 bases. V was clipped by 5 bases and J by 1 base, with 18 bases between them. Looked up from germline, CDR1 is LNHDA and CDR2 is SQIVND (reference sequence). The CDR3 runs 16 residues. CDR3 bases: TGTGCCAGTAGTGATCGGCCGGCGGGAAGATCCTACGAGCAGTACTTC. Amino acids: CASSDRPAGRSYEQYF.

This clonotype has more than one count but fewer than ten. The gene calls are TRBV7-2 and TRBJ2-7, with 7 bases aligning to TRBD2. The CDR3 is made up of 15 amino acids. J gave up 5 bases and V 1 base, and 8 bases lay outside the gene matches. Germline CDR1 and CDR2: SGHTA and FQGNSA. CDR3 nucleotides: TGTGCCAGCAGCTTAGATGGAGGGAGGGCTAACGAGCAGTACTTC. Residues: CASSLDGGRANEQYF. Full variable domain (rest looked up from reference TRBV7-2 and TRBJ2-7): GAGVSQSPSNKVTEKGKDVELRCDPISGHTALYWYRQSLGQGLEFLIYFQGNSAPDKSGLPSDRFSAERTGGSVSTLTIQRTQQEDSAVYLCASSLDGGRANEQYFGPGTRLTVT.

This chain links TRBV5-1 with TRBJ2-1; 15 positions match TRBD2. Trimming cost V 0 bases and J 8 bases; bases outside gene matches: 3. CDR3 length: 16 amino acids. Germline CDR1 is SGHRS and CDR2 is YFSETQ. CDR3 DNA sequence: TGCGCCAGCAGCTTGGGGACTAGCGGGAGGGCCGATGAGCAGTTCTTC. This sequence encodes CASSLGTSGRADEQFF.

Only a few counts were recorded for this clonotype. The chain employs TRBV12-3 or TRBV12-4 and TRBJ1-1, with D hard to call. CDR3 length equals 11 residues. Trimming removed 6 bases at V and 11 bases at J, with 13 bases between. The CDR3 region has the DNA TGTGCCAGCAGCTCCTATCCCGGCGCTTTCTTT. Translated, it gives CASSSYPGAFF.

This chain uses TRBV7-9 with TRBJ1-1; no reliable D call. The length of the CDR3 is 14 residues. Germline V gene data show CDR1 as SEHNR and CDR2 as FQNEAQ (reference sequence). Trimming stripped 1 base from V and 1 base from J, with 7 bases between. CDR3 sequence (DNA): TGTGCCAGCAGCTTAGAATGGCGGAACACTGAAGCTTTCTTT. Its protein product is CASSLEWRNTEAFF. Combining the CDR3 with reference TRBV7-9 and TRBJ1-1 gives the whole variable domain DTGVSQNPRHKITKRGQNVTFRCDPISEHNRLYWYRQTLGQGPEFLTYFQNEAQLEKSRLLSDRFSAERPKGSFSTLEIQRTEQGDSAMYLCASSLEWRNTEAFFGQGTRLTVV.

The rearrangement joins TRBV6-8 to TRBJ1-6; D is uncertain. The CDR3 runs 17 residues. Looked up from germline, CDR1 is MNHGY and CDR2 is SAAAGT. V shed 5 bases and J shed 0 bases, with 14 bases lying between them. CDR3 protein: CASSLTLPGSYNSPLHF. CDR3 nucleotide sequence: TGTGCCAGCAGTCTGACTCTCCCGGGCTCCTATAATTCACCCCTCCACTTT.

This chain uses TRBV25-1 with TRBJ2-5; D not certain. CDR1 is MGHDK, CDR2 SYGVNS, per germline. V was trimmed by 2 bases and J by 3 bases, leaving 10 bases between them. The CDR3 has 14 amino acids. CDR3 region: CASSELSGEETQYF. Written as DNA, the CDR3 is TGTGCCAGCAGTGAACTATCTGGTGAAGAGACCCAGTACTTC.

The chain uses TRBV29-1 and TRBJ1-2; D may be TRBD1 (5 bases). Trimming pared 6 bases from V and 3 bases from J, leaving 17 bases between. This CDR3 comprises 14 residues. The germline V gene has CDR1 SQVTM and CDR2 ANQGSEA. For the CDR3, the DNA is TGCAGCGTCCTTCATTTCGGACATCACTATGGCTACACCTTC. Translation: CSVLHFGHHYGYTF.

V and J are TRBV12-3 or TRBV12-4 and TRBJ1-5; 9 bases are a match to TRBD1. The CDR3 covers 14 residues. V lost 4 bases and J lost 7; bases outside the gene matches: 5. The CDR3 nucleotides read TGTGCCAGCAGTTCCCGGGACAGGGTACAGCCCCAGCATTTT. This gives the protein CASSSRDRVQPQHF.

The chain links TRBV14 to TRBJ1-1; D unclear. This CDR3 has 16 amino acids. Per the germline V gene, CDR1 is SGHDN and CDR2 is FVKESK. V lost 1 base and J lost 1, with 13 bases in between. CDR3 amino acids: CASSQASGIQNTEAFF. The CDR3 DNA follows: TGTGCCAGCAGCCAAGCTTCGGGGATTCAGAACACTGAAGCTTTCTTT. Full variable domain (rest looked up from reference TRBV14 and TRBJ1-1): EAGVTQFPSHSVIEKGQTVTLRCDPISGHDNLYWYRRVMGKEIKFLLHFVKESKQDESGMPNNRFLAERTGGTYSTLKVQPAELEDSGVYFCASSQASGIQNTEAFFGQGTRLTVV.

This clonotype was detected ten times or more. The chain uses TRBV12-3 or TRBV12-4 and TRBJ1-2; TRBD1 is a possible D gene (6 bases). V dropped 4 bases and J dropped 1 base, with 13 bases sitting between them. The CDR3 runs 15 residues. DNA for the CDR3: TGTGCCAGCAGTTACACCTCAGGGGTTAACTATGGCTACACCTTC. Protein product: CASSYTSGVNYGYTF.

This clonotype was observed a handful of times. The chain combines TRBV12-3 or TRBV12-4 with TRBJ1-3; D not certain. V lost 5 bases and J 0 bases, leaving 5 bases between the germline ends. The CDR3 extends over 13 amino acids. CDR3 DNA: TGTGCCAGCAGTCACAGCTCTGGAAACACCATATATTTT. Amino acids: CASSHSSGNTIYF.

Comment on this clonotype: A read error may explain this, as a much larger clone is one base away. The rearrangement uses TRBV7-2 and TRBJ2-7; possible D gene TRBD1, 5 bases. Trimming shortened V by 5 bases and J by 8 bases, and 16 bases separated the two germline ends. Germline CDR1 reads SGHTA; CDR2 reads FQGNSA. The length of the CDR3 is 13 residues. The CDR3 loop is CASSISRVYKQYF. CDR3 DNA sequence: TGTGCCAGCAGCATATCCAGGGTATACAAGCAGTACTTC.

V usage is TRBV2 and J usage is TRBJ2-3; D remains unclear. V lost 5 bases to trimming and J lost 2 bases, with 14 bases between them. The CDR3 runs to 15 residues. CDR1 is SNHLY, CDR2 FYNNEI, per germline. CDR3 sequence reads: CASSQEIGPTDTQYF. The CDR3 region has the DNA TGTGCCAGCAGTCAGGAAATCGGACCCACAGATACGCAGTATTTT.

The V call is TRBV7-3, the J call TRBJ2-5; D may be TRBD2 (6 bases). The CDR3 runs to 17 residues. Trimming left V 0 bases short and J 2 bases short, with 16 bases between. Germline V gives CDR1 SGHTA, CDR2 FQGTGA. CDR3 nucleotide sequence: TGTGCCAGCAGCTTAACAGGGGCTCGCGGGACTCAAGAGACCCAGTACTTC. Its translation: CASSLTGARGTQETQYF.

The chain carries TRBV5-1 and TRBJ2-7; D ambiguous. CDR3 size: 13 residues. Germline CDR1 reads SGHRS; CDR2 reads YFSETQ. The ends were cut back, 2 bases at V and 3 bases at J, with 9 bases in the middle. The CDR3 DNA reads TGCGCCAGCAGCTTTCTGTCGCTCTACGAGCAGTACTTC. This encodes CASSFLSLYEQYF.

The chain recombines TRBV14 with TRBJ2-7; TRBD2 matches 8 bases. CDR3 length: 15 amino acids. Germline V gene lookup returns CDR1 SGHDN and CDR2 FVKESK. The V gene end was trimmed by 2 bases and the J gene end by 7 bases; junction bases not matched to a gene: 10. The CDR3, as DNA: TGTGCCAGCAGCCAACTAGCGGGCGCCGTACGGGAGCAGTACTTC. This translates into CASSQLAGAVREQYF.